These 22 T cell receptor beta chains were sequenced from one sample in a study of shared clonotypes between healthy human individuals. The protocol was immunoSEQ multiplex PCR, while the TCRdb copy is restricted to in-frame clones and leaves out a portion. The sample holds about 800,000 clones; 90% to 97% are singletons and the top ten take less than 0.25%. Naive CD8 cells comprised CD45RO-negative, CCR7-positively selected cells, excluding terminally differentiated effector memory CD45RA+ cells. Sequencing used naive CD8+ T cells sorted from blood. Source of these receptors: a man between 25 and 39 years old in good health.

This clone occurred once. The V call is TRBV5-1, the J call TRBJ2-7, with D perhaps given as TRBD1 or TRBD2 (5 bases each). V was pared by 3 bases and J by 0 bases, with 10 bases between. The CDR3 loop spans 14 amino acids. The germline CDR1 and CDR2 sequences are SGHRS and YFSETQ. The DNA for the CDR3 is TGCGCCAGCAGCTGGGACGGCAGCTCCTACGAGCAGTACTTC. Amino acids: CASSWDGSSYEQYF. The full variable domain, its missing parts supplied by reference TRBV5-1 and TRBJ2-7, is KAGVTQTPRYLIKTRGQQVTLSCSPISGHRSVSWYQQTPGQGLQFLFEYFSETQRNKGNFPGRFSGRQFSNSRSEMNVSTLELGDSALYLCASSWDGSSYEQYFGPGTRLTVT.

V usage is TRBV5-5 and J usage is TRBJ2-7, with 9 bases lining up with TRBD1. The CDR3 has 15 amino acids. The V and J ends lost 4 bases and 5 bases, in that order; junction bases with no gene match: 10. Germline loops: CDR1 SGHKS, CDR2 YYEKEE (reference sequence). CDR3 residues: CASSHPGQGAHEQYF. The CDR3 region has the DNA TGTGCCAGCAGCCACCCGGGACAGGGTGCACACGAGCAGTACTTC.

The rearrangement joins TRBV13 to TRBJ2-1, with D unresolved. The V and J ends lost 2 bases and 6 bases respectively, with 11 bases between them. CDR3 length: 14 residues. The V gene's germline CDR1 is PRHDT and CDR2 FYEKMQ (reference sequence). CDR3 region: CASSLFTVLNEQFF. DNA of the CDR3: TGTGCCAGCAGCTTATTTACGGTTCTCAATGAGCAGTTCTTC.

The chain recombines TRBV5-4 with TRBJ2-2, with D hard to call. This CDR3 region has 12 residues. Germline V CDR1 and CDR2: SGHNT, YYREEE (reference sequence). V was clipped by 4 bases and J by 4 bases, with 5 bases between them. The DNA of the CDR3 is TGTGCCAGCAGCCTGACCACCGGGGAGCTGTTTTTT. Protein sequence: CASSLTTGELFF.

This chain links TRBV4-1 with TRBJ2-5; D is perhaps TRBD1 (6 bases). This CDR3 is built from 15 residues. Trimming removed 1 base from V and 4 bases from J, with 13 bases in between. Germline V gene data show CDR1 as MGHRA and CDR2 as YSYEKL. CDR3 region: CASSQGDTIGETQYF. In nucleotides, the CDR3 is TGCGCCAGCAGCCAAGGGGACACTATAGGAGAGACCCAGTACTTC.

The rearrangement uses TRBV27 and TRBJ2-1; no clear D gene. The CDR3 runs to 14 residues. CDR1 is MNHEY, CDR2 SMNVEV, per germline (reference sequence). Deletions cut 8 bases from V and 1 base from J, with 12 bases between. CDR3 in DNA: TGTGCCAGCGGCCCTCCCCTTTCCTACAATGAGCAGTTCTTC. Residues: CASGPPLSYNEQFF.

This chain joins TRBV19 and TRBJ1-1; D perhaps matches TRBD1 (6 bases). CDR3 size: 12 residues. In germline, CDR1 is LNHDA, CDR2 SQIVND (reference sequence). Trimming cost V 5 bases and J 4 bases, with 8 bases left between them. CDR3 residues: CASSQGITEAFF. The CDR3, as DNA: TGTGCCAGTAGTCAGGGGATCACTGAAGCTTTCTTT.

The chain uses TRBV6-5 and TRBJ1-4; D is unclear. Germline V gives CDR1 MNHEY, CDR2 SVGAGI. V dropped 0 bases and J dropped 0 bases, with 2 bases sitting between them. The CDR3 extends over 14 amino acids. DNA for the CDR3: TGTGCCAGCAGTTACTCGACAACTAATGAAAAACTGTTTTTT. It specifies CASSYSTTNEKLFF.

The table lists this clone with a count of one. The genes are TRBV6-6 and TRBJ2-3; D is possibly TRBD2 (5 bases). The germline V and J ends were trimmed by 2 bases and 0 bases, with 12 bases remaining between them. Germline CDR1 is MNHNY and CDR2 is SVGAGI (reference sequence). The CDR3 extends over 16 amino acids. The CDR3, as DNA: TGTGCCAGCAGTTACCGGACTGAGTCTAGCACAGATACGCAGTATTTT. It specifies CASSYRTESSTDTQYF.

The chain combines TRBV4-1 with TRBJ2-2; 7 bases are shared with TRBD2. The CDR3 covers 15 residues. Unmatched junction bases numbered 10, after V lost 6 bases and J lost 6 bases. Germline V gene sequence: CDR1 MGHRA, CDR2 YSYEKL. CDR3 residues: CASRRELASAGELFF. CDR3 nucleotide sequence: TGCGCCAGCAGAAGGGAACTAGCGTCTGCCGGGGAGCTGTTTTTT.

This clone showed up just once. V is TRBV27 and J is TRBJ2-1; D perhaps matches TRBD2 (6 bases). CDR1 and CDR2 (germline): MNHEY, SMNVEV (reference sequence). V was trimmed by 4 bases and J by 1 base, leaving 11 bases between them. The length of the CDR3 is 15 residues. The CDR3 region has the DNA TGTGCCAGCAGTTCAGCGGGTATTTCCTACAATGAGCAGTTCTTC. As protein: CASSSAGISYNEQFF.

In nucleotides, the CDR3 is TGCAGCGTTGAGTTGGGACTAGGAGGATACAATGAGCAGTTCTTC. Amino acids: CSVELGLGGYNEQFF. The V and J genes are TRBV29-1 and TRBJ2-1, with 8 bases aligning to TRBD2. Per germline, CDR1 SQVTM and CDR2 ANQGSEA. The CDR3 contains 15 residues. Trimming took 3 bases from V and 4 from J; bases not matched to a gene: 8.

The CDR3 nucleotides read TGTGCCAGCAGTGAATGGCAGGGGGGGGCAAACATTCAGTACTTC. Protein sequence: CASSEWQGGANIQYF. The rearrangement joins TRBV25-1 to TRBJ2-4, with D possibly being TRBD1 or TRBD2 (7 bases each). This CDR3 contains 15 residues. CDR1 and CDR2 (germline): MGHDK, SYGVNS. Trimming took 1 base from V and 6 from J, leaving 13 bases between them. The full variable domain, its missing parts supplied by reference TRBV25-1 and TRBJ2-4, is EADIYQTPRYLVIGTGKKITLECSQTMGHDKMYWYQQDPGMELHLIHYSYGVNSTEKGDLSSESTVSRIRTEHFPLTLESARPSHTSQYLCASSEWQGGANIQYFGAGTRLSVL.

This sequence joins TRBV9 and TRBJ2-5, with D maybe TRBD1 (6 bases). The ends were cut back, 0 bases at V and 4 bases at J, with 10 bases in the middle. CDR1 and CDR2 (germline): SGDLS, YYNGEE. The CDR3 length is 14 residues. CDR3 bases: TGTGCCAGCAGCGTAGCCCTAGGGGGAGAGACCCAGTACTTC. Its translation: CASSVALGGETQYF.

This chain connects TRBV19 to TRBJ2-1, with 7 bases aligning to TRBD2. V dropped 3 bases and J dropped 10; count of bases not matched to a gene: 9. CDR1 LNHDA and CDR2 SQIVND come from the germline V gene (reference sequence). The CDR3 covers 14 residues. CDR3 amino acids: CASSMGEGHKEQFF. CDR3 coding DNA: TGTGCCAGTAGTATGGGGGAGGGCCATAAAGAGCAGTTCTTC.

The chain couples TRBV18 to TRBJ2-7; D uncertain. There are 13 residues in the CDR3. The germline V gene has CDR1 KGHSH and CDR2 LQKENI. V dropped 2 bases and J dropped 0 bases, with 5 bases sitting between them. The CDR3 reads CASSPTFSYEQYF. The CDR3 nucleotides are TGTGCCAGCTCACCAACCTTCTCCTACGAGCAGTACTTC.

The chain is built from TRBV15 and TRBJ2-2; D gene ambiguous. Trimming pared 7 bases from V and 6 bases from J, leaving 9 bases between. This CDR3 spans 12 amino acids. The germline CDR1 and CDR2 sequences are LNHNV and YYDKDF (reference sequence). The CDR3 is CATIRASGELFF. The CDR3 DNA reads TGTGCCACCATTAGGGCCTCCGGGGAGCTGTTTTTT.

The chain recombines TRBV6-1 with TRBJ2-7, with 8 bases fitting TRBD2. Germline values: CDR1 MNHNS, CDR2 SASEGT. J gave up 0 bases and V 6 bases, and 7 bases lay outside the gene matches. CDR3 length equals 15 residues. The CDR3 bases are TGTGCCAGCAGGCCCGGACTAGCCTTCTCCTACGAGCAGTACTTC. Its protein product is CASRPGLAFSYEQYF.

Worth noting for this clone: At the DNA level, this CDR3 is encoded by other sequences in the same sample as well. The genes are TRBV5-1 and TRBJ2-7, with 13 bases matching TRBD2. V was clipped by 0 bases and J by 4 bases; unmatched bases: 4. This CDR3 region has 16 residues. Germline CDR1 and CDR2: SGHRS and YFSETQ. CDR3 region: CASSLGLAGGGYEQYF. The CDR3 bases are TGCGCCAGCAGCTTGGGACTAGCGGGAGGAGGTTACGAGCAGTACTTC.

The chain employs TRBV5-1 and TRBJ1-2; 7 bases match TRBD1. V gave up 0 bases and J gave up 6 bases; unmatched junction bases: 8. The CDR3 contains 15 residues. Looked up from germline, CDR1 is SGHRS and CDR2 is YFSETQ. CDR3 region: CASSLGQGGGDGYTF. CDR3 in DNA: TGCGCCAGCAGCTTGGGACAGGGTGGAGGGGATGGCTACACCTTC.

V usage is TRBV5-1 and J usage is TRBJ1-2, with no clear D. Looked up from germline, CDR1 is SGHRS and CDR2 is YFSETQ. Trimming removed 0 bases at V and 5 bases at J, with 11 bases between. The CDR3 runs 14 residues. The CDR3 nucleotides read TGCGCCAGCAGCTTGGACACCGGGGTGTATGGCTACACCTTC. It specifies CASSLDTGVYGYTF. Drawing the rest from reference TRBV5-1 and TRBJ1-2, the complete variable domain is KAGVTQTPRYLIKTRGQQVTLSCSPISGHRSVSWYQQTPGQGLQFLFEYFSETQRNKGNFPGRFSGRQFSNSRSEMNVSTLELGDSALYLCASSLDTGVYGYTFGSGTRLTVV.

This chain links TRBV5-5 with TRBJ1-2; D perhaps matches TRBD1 (6 bases). V was trimmed by 2 bases and J by 3 bases, leaving 11 bases between them. This CDR3 spans 14 amino acids. CDR1 is SGHKS, CDR2 YYEKEE, per germline (reference sequence). As DNA, the CDR3 is TGTGCCAGCAGCTTCAGGGGAGAAGACTATGGCTACACCTTC. Translated: CASSFRGEDYGYTF.